This T cell receptor beta chain was recovered during a study of blood T cells in healthy people across ages. The authors ran a second PCR of about 6 to 12 cycles using a sample-barcoded 5' primer and a J-beta primer mix. CDR3-containing paired-end reads numbering at least 2.5 million came from each sample. Using its own MiXCR run on the 5' RACE reads, TCRdb lists one record per CDR3 protein. Of roughly 1 million distinct CDR3 sequences listed, about 25% are singletons. The germline gives CDR1 SQVTM, CDR2 ANQGSEA. The CDR3 contains 13 residues. The ends were cut back, 2 bases at V and 6 bases at J, with 12 bases in the middle. This clonotype has more than one count but fewer than ten. The extraction recovered at least 5.5 micrograms of total RNA per sample. In addition, the sample was reused for a study of T cells of mothers and their children. From that paper: With unrelated pairs as the comparison, related mother-child pairs had a slightly higher overlap that was not significant.

The J gene is TRBJ2-3, the V gene TRBV29-1, with D unresolved. Sequences were obtained from blood. The sequence was collected from a girl aged 2 to 9 in good health. CDR3 region: CSVENRAYDTQYF. Here the CDR3 DNA reads TGCAGCGTTGAAAACCGCGCATATGATACGCAGTATTTT.